What follows describes a single TCR beta chain. One end of the junction does not line up with germline, which may come from a read error. This specimen belongs to a study of CD8+CD57+ T cells in acquired aplastic anemia. The wider study: On average, sorted CD4+ and CD8+ cells gave around 3 ug of DNA.

CDR1 and CDR2 from the germline V gene are SGDLS and YYNGEE. There are 12 residues in the CDR3. The use of genomic DNA as template underpinned the TCR beta VDJ and CDR3 profiling. TCRdb itself ran the reads through MiXCR, one entry per CDR3 protein. The sample lists 350,000 to 450,000 distinct CDR3 sequences; roughly 68% were seen once. This clonotype originated in a human donor in good health, serving as a control. The chain recombines TRBV9 with TRBJ2-1; D is possibly TRBD2 (5 bases). The sequencing input was sorted CD4+, CD8+, or CD8+CD57+ T cells (not recorded which) from PBMCs. This chain's CDR3 is CASSARVGEQSF. For the CDR3, the DNA is TGTGCCAGCAGCGCTCGTGTCGGGGAGCAGTCCTTC.